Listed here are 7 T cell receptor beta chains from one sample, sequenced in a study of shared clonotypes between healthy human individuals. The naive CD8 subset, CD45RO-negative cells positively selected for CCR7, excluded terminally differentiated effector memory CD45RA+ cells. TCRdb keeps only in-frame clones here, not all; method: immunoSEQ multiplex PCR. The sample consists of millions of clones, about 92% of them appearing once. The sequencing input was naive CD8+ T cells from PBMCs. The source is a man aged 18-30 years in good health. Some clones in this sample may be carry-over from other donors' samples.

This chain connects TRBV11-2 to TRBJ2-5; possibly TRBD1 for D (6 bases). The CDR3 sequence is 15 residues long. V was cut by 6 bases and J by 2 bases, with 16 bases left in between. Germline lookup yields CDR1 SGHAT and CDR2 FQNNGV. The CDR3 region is CASRPPPGDQETQYF. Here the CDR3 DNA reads TGTGCCAGCAGGCCTCCCCCAGGGGATCAAGAGACCCAGTACTTC.

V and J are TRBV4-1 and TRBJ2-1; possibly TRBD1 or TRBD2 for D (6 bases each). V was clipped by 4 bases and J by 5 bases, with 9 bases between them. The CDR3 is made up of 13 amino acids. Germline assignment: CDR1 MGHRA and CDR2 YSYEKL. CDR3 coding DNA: TGCGCCAGCAGCCGGGGGGCCAACAATGAGCAGTTCTTC. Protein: CASSRGANNEQFF.

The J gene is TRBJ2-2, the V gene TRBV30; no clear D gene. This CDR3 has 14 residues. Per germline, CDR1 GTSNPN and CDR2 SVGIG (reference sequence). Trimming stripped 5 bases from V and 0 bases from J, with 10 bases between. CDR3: CAWLQETNTGELFF. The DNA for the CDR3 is TGTGCCTGGCTCCAGGAAACGAACACCGGGGAGCTGTTTTTT.

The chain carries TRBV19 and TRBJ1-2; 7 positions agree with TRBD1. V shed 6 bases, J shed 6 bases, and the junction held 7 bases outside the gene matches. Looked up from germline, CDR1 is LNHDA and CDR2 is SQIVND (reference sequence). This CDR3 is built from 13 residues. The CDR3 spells CASSNRDSNGYTF. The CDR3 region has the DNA TGTGCCAGTAGCAACCGGGACAGCAATGGCTACACCTTC.

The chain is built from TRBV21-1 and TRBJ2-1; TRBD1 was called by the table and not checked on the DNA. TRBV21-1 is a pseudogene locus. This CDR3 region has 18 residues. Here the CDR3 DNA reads TGTGCCAGCAGCAAAGGGTTGAACAGCCAATCCGTTAGCAATGAGCAGTTCTTC. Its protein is CASSKGLNSQSVSNEQFF.

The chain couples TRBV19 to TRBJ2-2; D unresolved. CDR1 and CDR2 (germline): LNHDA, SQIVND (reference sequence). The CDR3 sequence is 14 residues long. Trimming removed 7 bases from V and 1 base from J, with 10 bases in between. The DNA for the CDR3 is TGTGCCAGTATTGGGTCGGAGAACACCGGGGAGCTGTTTTTT. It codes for CASIGSENTGELFF. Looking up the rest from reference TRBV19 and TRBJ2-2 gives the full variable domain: DGGITQSPKYLFRKEGQNVTLSCEQNLNHDAMYWYRQDPGQGLRLIYYSQIVNDFQKGDIAEGYSVSREKKESFPLTVTSAQKNPTAFYLCASIGSENTGELFFGEGSRLTVL.

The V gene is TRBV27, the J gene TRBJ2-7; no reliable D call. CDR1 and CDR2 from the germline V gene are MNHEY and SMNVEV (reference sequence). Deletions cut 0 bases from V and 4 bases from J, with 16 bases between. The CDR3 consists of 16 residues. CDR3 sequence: CASSLSTPGINYEQYF. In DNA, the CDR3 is TGTGCCAGCAGTTTATCGACACCCGGAATCAATTACGAGCAGTACTTC.